This is a list of T cell receptor beta chains from one sample in a study of blood T cells in healthy people across ages. TCRdb called the 5' RACE reads again in MiXCR, with one record for every CDR3 protein. The top ten hold 2% to 2.5% of the sample, which has about 2 million distinct CDR3 sequences, about 50% seen once. Sequenced sample: blood. The receptors come from a woman aged 40 to 50 in good health. Each CDR3 is given without its conserved first and last residue. The order of the fields is V gene, CDR3 protein.

>TRBV6-1
ASSAIKGAFSYEQY
>TRBV4-1
ASSPQGISGIVEQF
>TRBV14
ASRPFFGPVTYNEQF
>TRBV28
ASSPSTFSYNEQY
>TRBV10-3
AISPHGTGIHEQY
>TRBV21-1
ASSKAPDHTQY
>TRBV6-6
ASSKSGTSGDQETQY
>TRBV28
ASSQNIRGYEQY
>TRBV3-1
ASSQVSILGETQY
>TRBV6-2/TRBV6-3
ASTSHGGPTYNEQF
>TRBV29-1
SVPRASSYNEQF
>TRBV12-3/TRBV12-4
ASSLAGGKQTQY
>TRBV12-3/TRBV12-4
ASRPGLGSLETQY
>TRBV27
ASSLMPGGGTDTQY
>TRBV5-6
ASSSGQDSEQY
>TRBV12-3/TRBV12-4
ASTSGRGKSNQPQH
>TRBV29-1
SVESPANYGYT
>TRBV6-5
ASRAFGDRAPGAF
>TRBV6-1
ASSEARGRGYSYEQY
>TRBV7-9
ASSFASSGQPQH